This T cell receptor beta chain emerged from a study of shared clonotypes between healthy human individuals. This clone was recorded only once. The CDR3 extends over 14 amino acids. Germline V gene lookup returns CDR1 MNHEY and CDR2 SMNVEV (reference sequence). With 7 bases removed from V and 0 bases from J, the gap between germline ends came to 13 bases. This table comes from immunoSEQ multiplex PCR, and its TCRdb copy is limited to in-frame clones, with some not included. The data hold 100,000 to 120,000 clones, with about 71% observed a single time. The sequenced material came from memory CD8+ T cells sorted from blood. Subset in this sample: CD45RO+ cells pooled with CCR7-negative TemRA cells. V gene TRBV27 combines with J gene TRBJ2-7; D may match TRBD1 or TRBD2 (5 bases each). The sequence derives from a woman aged 25 to 39 in good health. The CDR3 nucleotides are TGTGCCAGCAAATACGGGGCGGCCTCCTACGAGCAGTACTTC. This translates into CASKYGAASYEQYF.